The 16 T cell receptor beta chains given below trace back to one sample, sequenced in a study of shared T cell receptors in the human thymus. Repertoires were generated with immunoSEQ multiplex PCR, while TCRdb's copy carries only in-frame clones and drops some. The sample carries just under 550,000 clones, about 84% recorded once. This sample also appeared in a second study, on human thymus T cells.

Sequenced material: thymocytes. All receptors derive from a boy younger than two with a congenital heart defect.

The rearrangement uses TRBV27 and TRBJ1-1; D is ambiguous. Trimming removed 6 bases from V and 1 base from J, with 9 bases in between. The CDR3 runs to 13 residues. The germline V gene encodes CDR1 MNHEY and CDR2 SMNVEV (reference sequence). The CDR3 nucleotides read TGTGCCAGCAGCCCTTCCGGGAACACTGAAGCTTTCTTT. Translated: CASSPSGNTEAFF.

The chain employs TRBV30 and TRBJ1-1; 9 bases agree with TRBD1. There are 17 residues in the CDR3. The germline V gene encodes CDR1 GTSNPN and CDR2 SVGIG (reference sequence). Trimming took 4 bases from V and 8 from J; bases not matched to a gene: 20. CDR3 sequence (DNA): TGTGCCTGGACGGGGGAGGCGCCCGGGACAGGGAGTAGGGAAGCTTTCTTT. This sequence encodes CAWTGEAPGTGSREAFF.

The V gene is TRBV4-3, the J gene TRBJ2-7, with a possible D match to TRBD1 (5 bases). This CDR3 is built from 17 residues. V was pared by 0 bases and J by 0 bases, with 15 bases between. Germline CDR1 is LGHNA and CDR2 is YSLEER. CDR3 in amino acids: CASSQDWGAFPSYEQYF. In nucleotides, the CDR3 is TGCGCCAGCAGCCAAGATTGGGGCGCATTCCCCTCCTACGAGCAGTACTTC.

This chain joins TRBV27 and TRBJ2-4; TRBD1 matches at 9 bases. Germline values: CDR1 MNHEY, CDR2 SMNVEV (reference sequence). Unmatched junction bases numbered 16, after V lost 7 bases and J lost 0 bases. The CDR3 has 19 residues. DNA of the CDR3: TGTGCCAGCACCCACCCTGGACAGGGGCGACCTTTAGCCAAAAACATTCAGTACTTC. This encodes CASTHPGQGRPLAKNIQYF.

This chain uses TRBV30 with TRBJ1-1; a possible D gene is TRBD1 (6 bases). The length of the CDR3 is 14 residues. Germline assignment: CDR1 GTSNPN and CDR2 SVGIG (reference sequence). Trimming cost V 4 bases and J 5 bases, with 17 bases left between them. In DNA, the CDR3 is TGTGCCTGGACCGCCGGGGGGCGCGGGACTGAAGCTTTCTTT. Translating it yields CAWTAGGRGTEAFF.

This sequence joins TRBV5-6 and TRBJ1-2; 7 positions agree with TRBD1. Looked up from germline, CDR1 is SGHDT and CDR2 is YYEEEE. Unmatched junction bases numbered 10, after V lost 4 bases and J lost 4 bases. The CDR3 runs to 15 residues. CDR3: CASSGPTGETYGYTF. The CDR3 DNA follows: TGTGCCAGCAGCGGACCCACAGGGGAGACCTATGGCTACACCTTC.

This chain joins TRBV2 and TRBJ2-7; 9 bases fit TRBD2. The CDR3 loop spans 17 amino acids. Germline lookup yields CDR1 SNHLY and CDR2 FYNNEI. V was clipped by 4 bases and J by 0 bases; unmatched bases: 10. CDR3 sequence (DNA): TGTGCCAGCAGTGGTACTGGGGCGGGAGGGTTCTCCTACGAGCAGTACTTC. The encoded protein is CASSGTGAGGFSYEQYF.

The rearrangement links TRBV7-9 to TRBJ1-1; D uncertain. This CDR3 spans 15 amino acids. Trimming removed 2 bases from V and 1 base from J, with 11 bases in between. Germline CDR1 is SEHNR and CDR2 is FQNEAQ (reference sequence). The CDR3 sequence: CASSLIWAPNTEAFF. CDR3 nucleotides: TGTGCCAGCAGCTTAATATGGGCCCCGAACACTGAAGCTTTCTTT.

V and J are TRBV6-4 and TRBJ1-2; TRBD1 agrees at 8 bases. V shed 5 bases and J 3 bases; nucleotides not matched to a gene: 11. CDR3 length: 16 residues. Germline V gene data show CDR1 as MRHNA and CDR2 as SNTAGT. DNA of the CDR3: TGTGCCAGCAGTTACCCCCCGGGACAGGTAGACTATGGCTACACCTTC. This sequence encodes CASSYPPGQVDYGYTF.

This chain uses TRBV28 with TRBJ2-3; TRBD2 is a possible D gene (7 bases). Germline values: CDR1 MDHEN, CDR2 SYDVKM. The germline V and J ends were trimmed by 8 bases and 1 base, with 22 bases remaining between them. CDR3 size: 17 residues. The CDR3 region is CASGLLGGGRGTDTQYF. The CDR3 DNA is TGTGCCAGCGGACTCCTAGGGGGGGGCCGAGGCACAGATACGCAGTATTTT.

V usage is TRBV28 and J usage is TRBJ1-2, with 12 positions matching TRBD1. V lost 2 bases to trimming and J lost 1 base; unmatched junction nucleotides: 20. The CDR3 runs to 22 residues. Looked up from germline, CDR1 is MDHEN and CDR2 is SYDVKM. CDR3 bases: TGTGCCAGCAGTTTAACCCTACCGGGGGGACAGGGGGCGCCGCCGGTTAACTATGGCTACACCTTC. It yields the protein CASSLTLPGGQGAPPVNYGYTF.

V usage is TRBV18 and J usage is TRBJ1-2, with D unclear. The CDR3 is 15 amino acids. With 3 bases removed from V and 9 bases from J, the gap between germline ends came to 20 bases. Germline V gene sequence: CDR1 KGHSH, CDR2 LQKENI. The DNA for the CDR3 is TGTGCCAGCTCACCGCTTGGACCGCGGGAGAGTAGCTACACCTTC. It yields the protein CASSPLGPRESSYTF.

The genes are TRBV9 and TRBJ2-7, with TRBD2 matching over 9 bases. Germline trimming cut 1 base from V and 2 bases from J; bases unmatched to any gene: 1. Germline lookup yields CDR1 SGDLS and CDR2 YYNGEE. This CDR3 is built from 14 residues. The CDR3, as DNA: TGTGCCAGCAGCGTACTAGCGGGAACCTACGAGCAGTACTTC. Its translation: CASSVLAGTYEQYF.

V is TRBV7-9 and J is TRBJ2-5, with 8 bases lining up with TRBD1. CDR1 and CDR2 (germline): SEHNR, FQNEAQ (reference sequence). The CDR3 is made up of 14 amino acids. V shed 5 bases, J shed 5 bases, and the junction held 7 bases outside the gene matches. The CDR3 is CASSRRGQGETQYF. The CDR3 bases are TGTGCCAGCAGCCGCCGAGGACAGGGTGAGACCCAGTACTTC.

The chain combines TRBV6-5 with TRBJ1-1; 7 bases match TRBD1. This CDR3 has 13 residues. Germline trimming cut 5 bases from V and 2 bases from J; bases unmatched to any gene: 2. Germline CDR1 MNHEY, CDR2 SVGAGI. The CDR3 DNA sequence: TGTGCCAGCAGTACAGGGGAAAACACTGAAGCTTTCTTT. Translated: CASSTGENTEAFF.

This clone was counted a single time. V and J are TRBV25-1 and TRBJ2-7; 7 positions match TRBD1. Germline assignment: CDR1 MGHDK and CDR2 SYGVNS. The CDR3 is made up of 17 amino acids. J gave up 4 bases and V 1 base, and 13 bases lay outside the gene matches. The CDR3 sequence is CASSESGTNRGGYEQYF. DNA of the CDR3: TGTGCCAGCAGTGAATCTGGGACGAACAGGGGTGGTTACGAGCAGTACTTC.